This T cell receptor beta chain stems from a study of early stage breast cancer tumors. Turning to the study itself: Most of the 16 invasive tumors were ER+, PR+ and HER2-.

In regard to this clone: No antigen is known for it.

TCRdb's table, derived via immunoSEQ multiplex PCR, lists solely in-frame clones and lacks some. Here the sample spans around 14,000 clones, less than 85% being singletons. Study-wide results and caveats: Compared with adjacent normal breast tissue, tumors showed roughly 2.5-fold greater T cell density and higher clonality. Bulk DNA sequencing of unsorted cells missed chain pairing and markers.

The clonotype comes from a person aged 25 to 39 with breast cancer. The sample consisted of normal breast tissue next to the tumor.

Here the CDR3 DNA reads TGTGCCAGCAGTTTTCGGGCCGGACGGCGAACCCCAACTAATGAAAAACTGTTTTTT. Its protein is CASSFRAGRRTPTNEKLFF. V is TRBV27 and J is TRBJ1-4; no definite D call. Trimming left V 3 bases short and J 0 bases short, with 20 bases between. Germline CDR1 is MNHEY and CDR2 is SMNVEV (reference sequence). This CDR3 comprises 19 residues. Filled out from reference TRBV27 and TRBJ1-4, the complete variable domain reads EAQVTQNPRYLITVTGKKLTVTCSQNMNHEYMSWYRQDPGLGLRQIYYSMNVEVTDKGDVPEGYKVSRKEKRNFPLILESPSPNQTSLYFCASSFRAGRRTPTNEKLFFGSGTQLSVL.